Shown below are 11 T cell receptor beta chains from a single sample sequenced in a study of cytomegalovirus exposure and HLA in healthy donors. It was with 60 Vbeta and 13 Jbeta primers that the PCR ran. TCRdb's copy holds only in-frame clones and misses some; the assay was immunoSEQ multiplex PCR. This sample's table reports some 110,000 clones. The sequencing sample was made of PBMCs. These receptors all come from a middle-aged man in good health and CMV-seropositive.

The chain joins TRBV12-5 to TRBJ2-5; 7 bases line up with TRBD1. With V trimmed by 6 bases and J by 4 bases, 8 bases remained unmatched. The germline CDR1 and CDR2 sequences are LGHNT and FRNRAP. The CDR3 consists of 14 residues. Here the CDR3 reads CASGKGQRGETQYF. The CDR3 DNA is TGTGCTAGTGGCAAGGGACAGCGCGGAGAGACCCAGTACTTC.

The chain couples TRBV30 to TRBJ2-1; TRBD2 matches 7 bases. The V and J ends lost 4 bases and 4 bases, in that order; junction bases with no gene match: 4. The CDR3 has 13 amino acids. The germline CDR1 and CDR2 sequences are GTSNPN and SVGIG (reference sequence). CDR3 protein: CAWTSGIYNEQFF. Written as DNA, the CDR3 is TGTGCCTGGACCAGCGGGATTTACAATGAGCAGTTCTTC.

The chain joins TRBV10-1 to TRBJ2-3; 7 bases fit TRBD1. The CDR3 is made up of 15 amino acids. CDR1 and CDR2 from the germline V gene are WNHNN and SYGVQD (reference sequence). V shed 4 bases and J 4 bases; nucleotides not matched to a gene: 8. In DNA, the CDR3 is TGCGCCAGCAGTGCCACGACAGGGAGCGCAGATACGCAGTATTTT. This translates into CASSATTGSADTQYF.

J is TRBJ2-1 and V is TRBV5-4; 11 nucleotides match TRBD2. The J segment lost 8 bases and the V segment lost 4 bases, leaving 11 bases of the junction unmatched. Per the germline V gene, CDR1 is SGHNT and CDR2 is YYREEE (reference sequence). This CDR3 has 16 residues. CDR3: CASSLKFTSGSYEQFF. CDR3 coding DNA: TGTGCCAGCAGCCTTAAGTTCACTAGCGGGAGTTATGAGCAGTTCTTC.

The chain carries TRBV28 and TRBJ2-7; 10 nucleotides agree with TRBD2. From germline, CDR1 is MDHEN and CDR2 SYDVKM. The J segment lost 4 bases and the V segment lost 4 bases, leaving 7 bases of the junction unmatched. The CDR3 loop spans 15 amino acids. CDR3 DNA sequence: TGTGCCAGCAGTTCTGGTTGGACTAGCGGTTACGAGCAGTACTTC. Its protein is CASSSGWTSGYEQYF.

The chain couples TRBV6-5 to TRBJ2-3; 8 positions agree with TRBD1. With 2 bases clipped from V and 2 bases from J, the junction kept 3 bases outside the gene matches. CDR3 length: 15 residues. Germline V gives CDR1 MNHEY, CDR2 SVGAGI. Here the CDR3 DNA reads TGTGCCAGCAGTTACCGGGACAGGAACACAGATACGCAGTATTTT. Residues: CASSYRDRNTDTQYF.

The CDR3 loop reads CASSLRTSGSGYTGELFF. CDR3 sequence (DNA): TGTGCCAGCAGCCTCAGGACTAGCGGGAGTGGGTACACCGGGGAGCTGTTTTTT. The V gene is TRBV13, the J gene TRBJ2-2, with 13 bases identical to TRBD2. Germline CDR1 and CDR2: PRHDT and FYEKMQ (reference sequence). This CDR3 spans 18 amino acids. Trimming removed 5 bases from V and 3 bases from J; junction bases left unmatched: 9.

The CDR3 coding sequence is TGTGCCAGCAGGAATGGACTAGCGGGGGCCTACGAGCAGTACTTC. This codes for CASRNGLAGAYEQYF. The chain couples TRBV28 to TRBJ2-7; 13 bases agree with TRBD2. This CDR3 contains 15 residues. J was trimmed by 2 bases and V by 6 bases; bases with no gene match: 4. CDR1 MDHEN and CDR2 SYDVKM come from the germline V gene.

On this clone itself: At one boundary the junction diverges from the germline segment, which might be a read error. The V gene is TRBV6-4, the J gene TRBJ2-7, with 8 bases identical to TRBD1. Per germline, CDR1 MRHNA and CDR2 SNTAGT. The CDR3 consists of 15 residues. The CDR3 DNA follows: TGTGCCAGCAGGATTCCCCCACACAGGGGGGCTAGGTGCCTCTTC. Its protein is CASRIPPHRGARCLF.

The J gene is TRBJ2-3, the V gene TRBV18; D is perhaps TRBD2 (6 bases). Germline CDR1 and CDR2: KGHSH and LQKENI. There are 15 residues in the CDR3. V was pared by 0 bases and J by 2 bases, with 9 bases between. Here the CDR3 reads CASSPPSGLTDTQYF. CDR3 sequence (DNA): TGTGCCAGCTCACCACCTAGCGGCCTCACAGATACGCAGTATTTT.

The gene calls are TRBV4-3 and TRBJ2-2, with a weak D call TRBD2 (5 bases). CDR1 and CDR2 (germline): LGHNA, YSLEER. The CDR3 runs to 18 residues. V dropped 0 bases and J dropped 0 bases, with 14 bases sitting between them. The CDR3 loop reads CASSQEPLASANTGELFF. In nucleotides, the CDR3 is TGCGCCAGCAGCCAAGAACCCCTAGCCAGCGCGAACACCGGGGAGCTGTTTTTT.